The subject of this entry is one T cell receptor (beta chain). Its target is not known. The sample is drawn from a study of CD8 T cells in ankylosing spondylitis. TCRdb itself ran the 5' RACE reads through MiXCR, one entry per CDR3 protein. The table records approximately 300,000 distinct CDR3 sequences, approximately 8% of them present only once. General observations from the study: A TCR beta motif of 7 to 9 highly homologous variants seemed to mark ankylosing spondylitis blood.

The receptor was derived from a male donor with ankylosing spondylitis. Sequencing was carried out using blood, either unsorted or a sorted T cell fraction (not recorded which).

CDR3 nucleotides: TGTGCCTGGAGGGGACAGGGGTACCTTGGGGACACTGAAGCTTTCTTT. Its protein is CAWRGQGYLGDTEAFF. V is TRBV30 and J is TRBJ1-1; 10 bases align to TRBD1. The CDR3 spans 16 residues. Germline lookup yields CDR1 GTSNPN and CDR2 SVGIG (reference sequence). The V and J ends lost 3 bases and 3 bases, in that order; junction bases with no gene match: 10.